This TCR beta chain stems from a study of cytomegalovirus exposure and HLA in healthy donors. Whole-study findings and limits: There were three CMV-associated chains whose specificity for CMV antigens was confirmed in vitro. Reports described diagnosis of cytomegalovirus status by the classifier as highly specific and sensitive.

The PCR contained 60 Vbeta and 13 Jbeta primers. Clones were read by immunoSEQ multiplex PCR, and TCRdb kept only the in-frame ones, dropping some. The sample includes 65,000 to 85,000 clones, about 75% seen only once; the top ten take over 4.5%. Details on this clone: What it binds is unknown.

Per germline, CDR1 SEHNR and CDR2 FQNEAQ (reference sequence). The CDR3 contains 16 residues. Germline trimming cut 2 bases from V and 6 bases from J; bases unmatched to any gene: 8. The source of this sequence is a man aged 60-69 years in good health and CMV-seropositive. V is TRBV7-9 and J is TRBJ1-4; 8 bases line up with TRBD1. The sample was PBMCs. CDR3: CASSLIGQGWYEKLFF. The CDR3 DNA sequence: TGTGCCAGCAGCTTAATTGGACAGGGTTGGTATGAAAAACTGTTTTTT.